This T cell receptor (beta chain) was sequenced during a study of OX40 agonist ivuxolimab in advanced cancers. About this clone itself: Antigen unknown.

The protocol was immunoSEQ multiplex PCR, while the TCRdb copy is restricted to in-frame clones and leaves out a portion. The table has tens of thousands of clones, around 90% seen once; the top ten hold roughly 4%. General observations from the study: Expanded peripheral T cells had an undetermined antigen specificity. At 0.1 to 3.0 mg/kg and by week 6, CD4+ and CD8+ T cells in the blood had expanded clonally.

Sequences were derived from CD4+ or CD8+ T cells sorted from blood, sampled in a trial of the OX40 agonist ivuxolimab. The TCR comes from an adult with an advanced solid tumor such as melanoma, head and neck, liver or kidney cancer.

Here the CDR3 reads CASSTLAGGDTQYF. CDR3 DNA: TGTGCCAGTAGTACCCTAGCGGGCGGAGATACGCAGTATTTT. The J gene is TRBJ2-3, the V gene TRBV19; 8 bases align to TRBD2. Germline V gene lookup returns CDR1 LNHDA and CDR2 SQIVND (reference sequence). Trimming removed 4 bases from V and 5 bases from J; junction bases left unmatched: 5. CDR3 size: 14 residues.